The 10 T cell receptor beta chains presented below share a single source sample, sequenced in a study of CD8+CD57+ T cells in acquired aplastic anemia. CDR3 and TCR beta VDJ profiling relied on genomic DNA as the template. TCRdb used MiXCR to reprocess the reads, holding one entry per CDR3 protein. The data show about 180,000 distinct CDR3 sequences, around half seen once. Only patients with CD8+CD57+ cell expansion on flow cytometry were chosen for sequencing. Sequencing used sorted CD4+, CD8+, or CD8+CD57+ T cells (not recorded which) from PBMCs. Receptors were obtained from a human donor with aplastic anemia.

The chain couples TRBV2 to TRBJ2-7, with D possibly matching TRBD2 (5 bases). Germline CDR1 and CDR2: SNHLY and FYNNEI. V was pared by 4 bases and J by 0 bases, with 31 bases between. The CDR3 loop spans 21 amino acids. The CDR3 region has the DNA TGTGCCAGCAGTGTTGGACCCAGCAGTGAAGGAAGACTATCGAGCTCCTACGAGCAGTACTTC. Its protein product is CASSVGPSSEGRLSSSYEQYF.

In this sample, this clonotype turned up many times. This rearrangement joins TRBV3-1 to TRBJ2-7; TRBD1 agrees at 7 bases. Losses at the gene ends were 3 bases for V and 5 bases for J; bases not matched to a gene: 10. Germline V gene lookup returns CDR1 LGHDT and CDR2 YNNKEL (reference sequence). This CDR3 has 15 amino acids. The CDR3: CASSHSGTAPNEQYF. CDR3 DNA sequence: TGTGCCAGCAGCCACTCCGGGACAGCTCCCAACGAGCAGTACTTC.

The table lists this clonotype with many counts. The chain carries TRBV10-3 and TRBJ1-1, with unresolved D. Germline-derived CDR1 and CDR2 are ENHRY and SYGVKD. Deletions cut 10 bases from V and 0 bases from J, with 6 bases between. The CDR3 length is 11 residues. CDR3 nucleotides: TGTGCCACGACTCTGAACACTGAAGCTTTCTTT. Its protein product is CATTLNTEAFF.

This clonotype was seen ten or more times. This chain connects TRBV5-1 to TRBJ2-3; 9 nucleotides match TRBD2. V trimming: 0 bases; J trimming: 5 bases; junction bases outside the gene matches: 13. The V gene's germline CDR1 is SGHRS and CDR2 YFSETQ. The CDR3 is made up of 18 amino acids. Here the CDR3 reads CASSLDPIGTSIKDTQYF. The DNA for the CDR3 is TGCGCCAGCAGCTTGGACCCGATAGGGACTAGCATAAAAGATACGCAGTATTTT.

At least ten counts were recorded for this clonotype. The CDR3, as DNA: TGCGCCAGCAGCCAAGACAGGGGGAGCAATCAGCCCCAGCATTTT. Protein sequence: CASSQDRGSNQPQHF. The genes are TRBV4-3 and TRBJ1-5; 7 nucleotides align to TRBD1. V lost 0 bases and J lost 1; bases outside the gene matches: 0. Germline V gene sequence: CDR1 LGHNA, CDR2 YSLEER. The CDR3 has 15 amino acids.

This chain uses TRBV15 with TRBJ2-7; 10 nucleotides agree with TRBD1. In germline, CDR1 is LNHNV, CDR2 YYDKDF (reference sequence). The CDR3 spans 16 residues. The V and J ends lost 4 bases and 3 bases, in that order; junction bases with no gene match: 9. CDR3 in DNA: TGTGCCACCAGCACAACCAGGACAGGGGGAGGCTACGAGCAGTACTTC. It specifies CATSTTRTGGGYEQYF.

The chain links TRBV9 to TRBJ2-1, with TRBD2 as a possible D gene (6 bases). The CDR3 contains 16 residues. From germline, CDR1 is SGDLS and CDR2 YYNGEE. Trimming stripped 4 bases from V and 2 bases from J, with 16 bases between. The CDR3 sequence: CASSPQGSGTYNEQFF. The CDR3 DNA follows: TGTGCCAGCAGCCCCCAAGGTAGCGGTACCTACAATGAGCAGTTCTTC. The full variable domain, with the rest looked up from reference TRBV9 and TRBJ2-1, is DSGVTQTPKHLITATGQRVTLRCSPRSGDLSVYWYQQSLDQGLQFLIQYYNGEERAKGNILERFSAQQFPDLHSELNLSSLELGDSALYFCASSPQGSGTYNEQFFGPGTRLTVL.

This clonotype was seen a few times. The J gene is TRBJ1-1, the V gene TRBV30; D not certain. From germline, CDR1 is GTSNPN and CDR2 SVGIG (reference sequence). V lost 4 bases to trimming and J lost 0 bases, with 12 bases between them. The CDR3 length is 14 residues. The CDR3 DNA reads TGTGCCTGGACTGCCCGCGGGGTGAACACTGAAGCTTTCTTT. It is translated as CAWTARGVNTEAFF.

This clonotype was seen many times. V is TRBV4-2 and J is TRBJ2-7, with TRBD2 as a possible D gene (5 bases). The CDR3 spans 14 residues. The germline gives CDR1 LGHNA, CDR2 YNFKEQ. Trimming removed 4 bases at V and 5 bases at J, with 15 bases between. CDR3 DNA sequence: TGTGCCAGCAGCCGGACTCTCTTCCTTGACGAGCAGTACTTC. Translating gives CASSRTLFLDEQYF.

This chain joins TRBV7-3 and TRBJ1-2; D is perhaps TRBD1 (5 bases). There are 14 residues in the CDR3. Germline V CDR1 and CDR2: SGHTA, FQGTGA. Deletions cut 2 bases from V and 2 bases from J, with 9 bases between. DNA for the CDR3: TGTGCCAGCAGCTTAGTACAGGACAACTATGGCTACACCTTC. It yields the protein CASSLVQDNYGYTF.